The 18 T cell receptor beta chains below all came from one sample that was sequenced in a study of shared clonotypes between healthy human individuals. Clones were sequenced by immunoSEQ multiplex PCR, and TCRdb holds only the in-frame ones, with some missing. The sample carries roughly 1 million clones, more than 65% recorded once. The sequenced sample was memory CD4+ T cells sorted from blood. Subset described: CD45RA-negative fraction. The receptor source for this set is a man younger than 30 in good health.

V usage is TRBV15 and J usage is TRBJ1-2, with D possibly matching TRBD1 (6 bases). This CDR3 has 17 residues. V was cut by 3 bases and J by 0 bases, with 17 bases left in between. The germline V gene encodes CDR1 LNHNV and CDR2 YYDKDF (reference sequence). The CDR3 here is CATSRGNHRDTNYGYTF. DNA for the CDR3: TGTGCCACCAGCAGGGGCAATCACCGGGACACTAACTATGGCTACACCTTC.

The chain combines TRBV4-1 with TRBJ1-2; the match to TRBD1 covers 8 bases. The germline V gene encodes CDR1 MGHRA and CDR2 YSYEKL. J gave up 5 bases and V 1 base, and 9 bases lay outside the gene matches. The CDR3 consists of 16 residues. Written as DNA, the CDR3 is TGCGCCAGCAGCCAAGGCGGTGCAGGGGGCCTTTATGGCTACACCTTC. Its protein product is CASSQGGAGGLYGYTF.

V usage is TRBV6-5 and J usage is TRBJ2-7, with 7 bases aligning to TRBD1. The CDR3 is 12 amino acids. Trimming cost V 5 bases and J 4 bases; bases outside gene matches: 2. CDR1 MNHEY and CDR2 SVGAGI come from the germline V gene. CDR3 amino acids: CASSGDSYEQYF. CDR3 sequence (DNA): TGTGCCAGCAGTGGGGACAGTTACGAGCAGTACTTC.

The J gene is TRBJ2-7, the V gene TRBV18, with a weak D call TRBD1 (6 bases). The V gene's germline CDR1 is KGHSH and CDR2 LQKENI. Trimming took 3 bases from V and 2 from J, leaving 14 bases between them. This CDR3 is 15 amino acids long. The CDR3 DNA is TGTGCCAGCTCACCTTCGGGGACACTTACCTACGAGCAGTACTTC. This encodes CASSPSGTLTYEQYF.

The J gene is TRBJ2-7, the V gene TRBV9, with no clear D. Looked up from germline, CDR1 is SGDLS and CDR2 is YYNGEE. With 4 bases removed from V and 6 bases from J, the gap between germline ends came to 14 bases. The CDR3 loop spans 13 amino acids. CDR3 protein: CASSPEVGSEQYF. The CDR3 nucleotides read TGTGCCAGCAGCCCAGAGGTAGGTAGCGAGCAGTACTTC.

The CDR3: CARIDGGTNYGYTF. Written as DNA, the CDR3 is TGTGCCCGAATTGATGGCGGAACTAACTATGGCTACACCTTC. The chain links TRBV27 to TRBJ1-2; D not certain. Germline-derived CDR1 and CDR2 are MNHEY and SMNVEV (reference sequence). The CDR3 has 14 residues. The V gene lost 11 bases and the J gene lost 0 bases, with 16 bases spanning the gap.

The chain joins TRBV5-1 to TRBJ2-2; 9 nucleotides agree with TRBD2. The CDR3 covers 16 residues. Losses at the gene ends were 4 bases for V and 5 bases for J; bases not matched to a gene: 9. The germline CDR1 and CDR2 sequences are SGHRS and YFSETQ. CDR3: CASSPLIAGATGELFF. The CDR3 DNA is TGCGCCAGCAGCCCGCTGATAGCGGGGGCTACCGGGGAGCTGTTTTTT.

The chain is built from TRBV6-1 and TRBJ2-5, with 7 bases fitting TRBD1. The better agreement between TRBJ2-7 and the DNA end casts doubt on the J call. The CDR3 covers 13 residues. Germline V gene lookup returns CDR1 MNHNS and CDR2 SASEGT. DNA of the CDR3: TGTGCCAGCAGTCCGGGACAGTCCTACGAGCAGTACTTC. It translates to CASSPGQSYEQYF.

Note on this clone: The sample holds other DNA sequences that translate to the same CDR3. This chain links TRBV7-2 with TRBJ2-7; D is unresolved. CDR3 length: 13 residues. V shed 1 base and J shed 0 bases, with 4 bases lying between them. Germline-derived CDR1 and CDR2 are SGHTA and FQGNSA. The CDR3 reads CASSLGVSYEQYF. In DNA, the CDR3 is TGTGCCAGCAGCTTAGGAGTCTCCTACGAGCAGTACTTC.

This clone turned up a few times. The chain is built from TRBV5-4 and TRBJ2-1, with D perhaps matching TRBD2 (5 bases). Germline lookup yields CDR1 SGHNT and CDR2 YYREEE (reference sequence). CDR3 length: 15 residues. V shed 4 bases and J shed 2 bases, with 13 bases lying between them. The CDR3 DNA follows: TGTGCCAGCAGCCCCGGGAACACCGCCTACAATGAGCAGTTCTTC. This encodes CASSPGNTAYNEQFF.

The CDR3 reads CASSPGAYNEKLFF. For the CDR3, the DNA is TGTGCCAGCAGCCCGGGGGCCTATAATGAAAAACTGTTTTTT. The chain couples TRBV9 to TRBJ1-4, with TRBD1 as a possible D gene (6 bases). Trimming removed 4 bases at V and 4 bases at J, with 11 bases between. Looked up from germline, CDR1 is SGDLS and CDR2 is YYNGEE. The CDR3 spans 14 residues.

This clone was seen once. The junction departs from the called germline gene at one end, perhaps through a read error. This rearrangement joins TRBV7-7 to TRBJ2-3; unclear D gene. The CDR3 consists of 13 residues. Germline V gene sequence: CDR1 SSHAT, CDR2 FNYEAQ (reference sequence). The CDR3 loop reads CASSSFSTDTQYF. The DNA for the CDR3 is TGTGCTAGCAGCTCTTTTAGCACAGATACGCAGTATTTT. Full variable domain (remainder filled in from reference TRBV7-7 and TRBJ2-3): GAGVSQSPRYKVTKRGQDVTLRCDPISSHATLYWYQQALGQGPEFLTYFNYEAQPDKSGLPSDRFSAERPEGSISTLTIQRTEQRDSAMYRCASSSFSTDTQYFGPGTRLTVL.

V is TRBV30 and J is TRBJ2-3; D remains unclear. Germline CDR1 is GTSNPN and CDR2 is SVGIG (reference sequence). The CDR3 extends over 12 amino acids. V shed 4 bases and J shed 7 bases, with 12 bases lying between them. For the CDR3, the DNA is TGTGCCTGGATGAACCCTCCCCATACGCAGTATTTT. It translates to CAWMNPPHTQYF.

V and J are TRBV12-5 and TRBJ2-7, with 10 bases that match TRBD2. V lost 3 bases to trimming and J lost 4 bases; unmatched junction nucleotides: 6. The CDR3 is 15 residues long. Germline CDR1 reads LGHNT; CDR2 reads FRNRAP. Here the CDR3 reads CASGLLRTSGYEQYF. The DNA for the CDR3 is TGTGCTAGTGGTTTACTGAGGACTAGCGGTTACGAGCAGTACTTC.

This chain connects TRBV2 to TRBJ2-2, with TRBD1 matching over 8 bases. Germline V CDR1 and CDR2: SNHLY, FYNNEI. J gave up 6 bases and V 6 bases, and 3 bases lay outside the gene matches. The CDR3 sequence is 13 residues long. CDR3: CASRNRGAGELFF. The CDR3 coding sequence is TGTGCCAGCAGGAACAGGGGGGCCGGGGAGCTGTTTTTT.

The chain employs TRBV12-5 and TRBJ2-1; 10 bases match TRBD2. The germline V gene encodes CDR1 LGHNT and CDR2 FRNRAP. The J segment lost 6 bases and the V segment lost 0 bases, leaving 8 bases of the junction unmatched. The CDR3 sequence is 17 residues long. CDR3 DNA sequence: TGTGCTAGTGGTTTGGTTATAGCGGGAGGATCGGTCAATGAGCAGTTCTTC. Translated, it gives CASGLVIAGGSVNEQFF.

A single count supports this clone. The chain joins TRBV27 to TRBJ1-2; D possibly corresponds to TRBD1 (5 bases). Trimming left V 3 bases short and J 2 bases short, with 10 bases between. This CDR3 is built from 14 residues. Germline lookup yields CDR1 MNHEY and CDR2 SMNVEV (reference sequence). The chain's CDR3 is CASSFNAGNYGYTF. CDR3 DNA sequence: TGTGCCAGCAGTTTTAACGCAGGGAACTATGGCTACACCTTC.

This clone appeared a single time. The chain is built from TRBV7-2 and TRBJ2-7; 8 nucleotides agree with TRBD1. Germline trimming cut 4 bases from V and 2 bases from J; bases unmatched to any gene: 4. CDR1 is SGHTA and CDR2 is FQGNSA in the germline V gene. The CDR3 has 14 amino acids. The CDR3: CASSYDRGTYEQYF. The DNA of the CDR3 is TGTGCCAGCAGCTACGACAGGGGAACCTACGAGCAGTACTTC.